These T cell receptor beta chains were read from a single sample in a study of metastatic and nonmetastatic thyroid tumors. TCRdb ran MiXCR on the PCR reads. The sample consists of around 14,000 clones, more than 20% of them appearing once. Sequencing was done on a sample of blood. The receptors here all came from a female donor with papillary thyroid cancer or a benign thyroid nodule (not recorded which). Some clones in this sample may be carry-over from other donors' samples. The CDR3 runs from the conserved cysteine through the conserved F or W. The D gene is left open where the match is weak. The listing skips clone size in some rows; elsewhere it reads once, few, many or a size class.

len: 16
abundance: many
v_gene: TRBV5-8
j_gene: TRBJ2-7
d_gene: -
CDR3nt: TGTGCCAGCAGCTTGGTTGGGGGCGCGAGCTCCTACGAGCAGTACTTC
CDR3aa: CASSLVGGASSYEQYF

len: 14
abundance: many
v_gene: TRBV18
j_gene: TRBJ2-7
d_gene: -
CDR3nt: TGTGCCAGCTCACCAATCCTTGAGGGGTACGAGCAGTACTTC
CDR3aa: CASSPILEGYEQYF

len: 14
abundance: -
v_gene: TRBV20-1
j_gene: TRBJ2-1
d_gene: TRBD2
CDR3nt: TGCAGTGCTAGCACTAGCGGGAGGAGGAATGAGCAGTTCTTC
CDR3aa: CSASTSGRRNEQFF

len: 12
abundance: -
v_gene: TRBV30
j_gene: TRBJ2-7
d_gene: -
CDR3nt: TGTGCCTGGAGCAGGGGAGGCTACGAGCAGTACTTC
CDR3aa: CAWSRGGYEQYF

len: 15
abundance: -
v_gene: TRBV9
j_gene: TRBJ1-5
d_gene: TRBD1
CDR3nt: TGTGCCAGCAGCAATACAGGGGCTCCGAATCAGCCCCAGCATTTT
CDR3aa: CASSNTGAPNQPQHF

len: 16
abundance: many
v_gene: TRBV5-1
j_gene: TRBJ2-3
d_gene: TRBD1
CDR3nt: TGCGCCAGCAGCTTGGAACAGGGGGCCCGGACAGATACGCAGTATTTT
CDR3aa: CASSLEQGARTDTQYF

len: 13
abundance: medium-sized
v_gene: TRBV6-1
j_gene: TRBJ1-2
d_gene: -
CDR3nt: TGTGCCAGCACTAGGACGGAGCAGTATGGCTACACCTTC
CDR3aa: CASTRTEQYGYTF

len: 17
abundance: many
v_gene: TRBV18
j_gene: TRBJ2-1
d_gene: TRBD2
CDR3nt: TGTGCCAGCTCACCACCAGGGGGAATAGCGGGGGGCACTGAGCAGTTCTTC
CDR3aa: CASSPPGGIAGGTEQFF

len: 12
abundance: medium-sized
v_gene: TRBV2
j_gene: TRBJ2-7
d_gene: -
CDR3nt: TGTGCCAGCAGAGGAGGGCCCTACGAGCAGTACTTC
CDR3aa: CASRGGPYEQYF

len: 14
abundance: -
v_gene: TRBV15
j_gene: TRBJ1-2
d_gene: -
CDR3nt: TGTGCCACCAGCTCCCTGGACAAATACTATGGCTACACCTTC
CDR3aa: CATSSLDKYYGYTF

len: 15
abundance: -
v_gene: TRBV2
j_gene: TRBJ2-5
d_gene: -
CDR3nt: TGTGCCAGCAGTCCCGTAGCGGTAGGTGGGGAGACCCAGTACTTC
CDR3aa: CASSPVAVGGETQYF

len: 13
abundance: medium-sized
v_gene: TRBV30
j_gene: TRBJ1-2
d_gene: -
CDR3nt: TGTGCCTGGAACATTCAAGCTAACTATGGCTACACCTTC
CDR3aa: CAWNIQANYGYTF

len: 11
abundance: medium-sized
v_gene: TRBV10-3
j_gene: TRBJ2-7
d_gene: -
CDR3nt: TGTGCCATCAGCGAGGGCTACGAGCAGTACTTC
CDR3aa: CAISEGYEQYF

len: 17
abundance: many
v_gene: TRBV20-1
j_gene: TRBJ2-3
d_gene: TRBD2
CDR3nt: TGCAGTGCGGAGGGACTAGCGGGGGCCTCTAGCACAGATACGCAGTATTTT
CDR3aa: CSAEGLAGASSTDTQYF

len: 14
abundance: many
v_gene: TRBV20-1
j_gene: TRBJ1-1
d_gene: -
CDR3nt: TGCAGTGCTAGAGATCGAAGGAAGAACACTGAAGCTTTCTTT
CDR3aa: CSARDRRKNTEAFF

len: 15
abundance: medium-sized
v_gene: TRBV5-1
j_gene: TRBJ2-3
d_gene: TRBD1
CDR3nt: TGCGCCAGCAGCGCTGACAGGGGAGGCACAGATACGCAGTATTTT
CDR3aa: CASSADRGGTDTQYF

len: 12
abundance: -
v_gene: TRBV20-1
j_gene: TRBJ2-7
d_gene: -
CDR3nt: TGCAGTGCTAGGCTGCTAGACCACGAGCAGTACTTC
CDR3aa: CSARLLDHEQYF

len: 16
abundance: many
v_gene: TRBV28
j_gene: TRBJ2-5
d_gene: -
CDR3nt: TGTGCCAGCAGTTCCTCCCGACTAGTCAATGTGGGGACCCAGTACTTC
CDR3aa: CASSSSRLVNVGTQYF

len: 14
abundance: many
v_gene: TRBV30
j_gene: TRBJ2-2
d_gene: -
CDR3nt: TGTGCCTGGGGGAGGGGGGGAGACACCGGGGAGCTGTTTTTT
CDR3aa: CAWGRGGDTGELFF

len: 14
abundance: many
v_gene: TRBV7-3
j_gene: TRBJ2-3
d_gene: -
CDR3nt: TGTGCCAGCAGCATGGGGGACCACACAGATACGCAGTATTTT
CDR3aa: CASSMGDHTDTQYF

len: 16
abundance: many
v_gene: TRBV18
j_gene: TRBJ2-6
d_gene: -
CDR3nt: TGTGCCAGCTCACCCGTAGGGGGGTCTGGGGCCAACGTCCTGACTTTC
CDR3aa: CASSPVGGSGANVLTF

len: 14
abundance: few
v_gene: TRBV6-1
j_gene: TRBJ1-2
d_gene: -
CDR3nt: TGTGCCAGCAGATTCGACGTACTCATCTATGGCTACACCTTC
CDR3aa: CASRFDVLIYGYTF

len: 16
abundance: many
v_gene: TRBV4-2
j_gene: TRBJ2-7
d_gene: TRBD2
CDR3nt: TGTGCCAGCAGCCAAGATCCTGCGGGAGAGTCCTACGAGCAGTACTTC
CDR3aa: CASSQDPAGESYEQYF

len: 12
abundance: medium-sized
v_gene: TRBV12-3/TRBV12-4
j_gene: TRBJ2-1
d_gene: TRBD2
CDR3nt: TGTGCCAGCAGTTCGGACGGGAGGGGGCAGTTCTTC
CDR3aa: CASSSDGRGQFF